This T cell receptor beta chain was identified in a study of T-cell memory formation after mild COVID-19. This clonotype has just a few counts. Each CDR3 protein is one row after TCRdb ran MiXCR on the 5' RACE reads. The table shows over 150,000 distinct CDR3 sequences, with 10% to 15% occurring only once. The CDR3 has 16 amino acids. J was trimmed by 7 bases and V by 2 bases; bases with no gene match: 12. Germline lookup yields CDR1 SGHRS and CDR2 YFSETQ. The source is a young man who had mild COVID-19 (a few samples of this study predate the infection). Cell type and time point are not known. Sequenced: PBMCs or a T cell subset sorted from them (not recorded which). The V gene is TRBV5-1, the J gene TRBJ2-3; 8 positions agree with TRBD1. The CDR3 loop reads CASSFRQGSPTHTQYF. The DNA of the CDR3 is TGCGCCAGCAGCTTCCGACAGGGGTCGCCAACACATACGCAGTATTTT.